This TCR beta chain comes out of a study of cytomegalovirus exposure and HLA in healthy donors. Study overall: The 120 or so validation repertoires used the same platform as the approximately 700 first-cohort repertoires (as reported by a later analysis).

The donors were in the roughly 120-subject validation cohort; that cohort was separate from the approximately 670-subject first cohort. Data came from immunoSEQ multiplex PCR; TCRdb stores just in-frame clones and leaves some out. The table records roughly 250,000 clones, roughly 89% of them present only once. Study observations and caveats: Subsequent analysis revealed that first-cohort TCR clusters tended to co-occur in the 130 or so validation repertoires. Overall, around 160 TCR beta chains were annotated as cytomegalovirus-associated.

To note about this clone: What it binds is unknown.

Germline V gives CDR1 SGHRS, CDR2 YFSETQ. V lost 0 bases to trimming and J lost 0 bases; unmatched junction nucleotides: 9. The CDR3 has 18 residues. The clonotype comes from a woman under 30 in good health and CMV-seronegative. Sequencing input: PBMCs. The chain recombines TRBV5-1 with TRBJ2-5; 9 positions agree with TRBD2. The CDR3 sequence: CASSLESSGDNYQETQYF. In nucleotides, the CDR3 is TGCGCCAGCAGCTTGGAGTCTAGCGGGGACAACTACCAAGAGACCCAGTACTTC.